The 4 T cell receptor beta chains below come from one sample, sequenced in a study of CXCR3-negative and CXCR3-positive naive CD8 T cells. TRB cDNA was prepared as libraries by UMI-labeled 5' RACE. TCRdb re-called the 5' RACE reads and shows each CDR3 protein once, DNA omitted. In total, the table holds roughly 89,000 distinct CDR3 sequences. Sequencing was carried out using naive CXCR3- CD8+ T cells from blood. Stated subset: CD45RO-CCR7+CD27+CD95- naive CD8+ T cells lacking CXCR3 (TNR3-). These receptors were obtained from a human donor in good health. Some clones in this sample may be carry-over from other donors' samples.

CDR3 region: CASSVGVGNTEAFF. V gene TRBV9 combines with J gene TRBJ1-1. CDR1 and CDR2 (germline): SGDLS, YYNGEE. This CDR3 contains 14 residues.

The CDR3 sequence is CASSPGPLAGVDEQYF. V usage is TRBV4-1 and J usage is TRBJ2-7; without DNA, the TCRdb call of TRBD2 cannot be checked. CDR3 size: 16 residues. Germline assignment: CDR1 MGHRA and CDR2 YSYEKL.

This rearrangement joins TRBV28 to TRBJ2-1; TCRdb reports TRBD1, a call that lacks DNA to check it against. The CDR3 consists of 14 residues. CDR1 is MDHEN and CDR2 is SYDVKM in the germline V gene. CDR3: CASSRQGGINEQFF.

The rearrangement joins TRBV19 to TRBJ2-5; TCRdb indicates TRBD1, and absent DNA this call remains unverified. This CDR3 region has 14 residues. Germline-derived CDR1 and CDR2 are LNHDA and SQIVND (reference sequence). This CDR3 is CASSIVDSQETQYF.